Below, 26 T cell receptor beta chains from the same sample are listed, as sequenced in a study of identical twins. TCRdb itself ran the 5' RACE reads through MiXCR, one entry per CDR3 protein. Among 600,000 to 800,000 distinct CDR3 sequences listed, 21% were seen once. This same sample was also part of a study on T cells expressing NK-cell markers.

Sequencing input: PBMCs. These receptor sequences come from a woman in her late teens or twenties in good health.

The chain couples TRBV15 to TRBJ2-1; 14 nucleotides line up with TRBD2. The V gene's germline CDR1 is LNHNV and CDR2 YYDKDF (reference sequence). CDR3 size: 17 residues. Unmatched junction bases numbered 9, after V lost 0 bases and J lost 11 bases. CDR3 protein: CATSRDGLAGGNGQQFF. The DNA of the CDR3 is TGTGCCACCAGCAGAGATGGACTAGCGGGGGGTAATGGTCAGCAGTTCTTC.

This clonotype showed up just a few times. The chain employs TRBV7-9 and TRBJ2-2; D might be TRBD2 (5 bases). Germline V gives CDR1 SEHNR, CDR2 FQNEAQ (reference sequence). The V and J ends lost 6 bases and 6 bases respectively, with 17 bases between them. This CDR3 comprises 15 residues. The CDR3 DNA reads TGTGCCAGCAGGAAAGAGCGGAGGTCGGCCGGGGAGCTGTTTTTT. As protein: CASRKERRSAGELFF.

CDR3 coding DNA: TGTGCCATCAGTGAGTCGGAAGGGAACGACTATGGCTACACCTTC. This gives the protein CAISESEGNDYGYTF. V usage is TRBV10-3 and J usage is TRBJ1-2; unclear D gene. Germline CDR1 is ENHRY and CDR2 is SYGVKD. CDR3 length: 15 amino acids. V lost 0 bases to trimming and J lost 3 bases, with 11 bases between them.

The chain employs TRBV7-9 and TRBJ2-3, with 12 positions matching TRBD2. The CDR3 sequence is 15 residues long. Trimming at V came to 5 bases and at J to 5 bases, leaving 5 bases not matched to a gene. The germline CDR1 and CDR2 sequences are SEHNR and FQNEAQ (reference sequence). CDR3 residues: CASSPGLAGEDTQYF. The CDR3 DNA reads TGTGCCAGCAGCCCGGGACTAGCGGGTGAAGATACGCAGTATTTT.

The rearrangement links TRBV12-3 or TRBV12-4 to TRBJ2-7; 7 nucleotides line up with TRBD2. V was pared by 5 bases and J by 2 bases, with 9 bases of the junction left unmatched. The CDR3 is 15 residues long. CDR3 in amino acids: CASSRLSGGTYEQYF. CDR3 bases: TGTGCCAGCAGTAGGCTATCGGGGGGTACCTACGAGCAGTACTTC.

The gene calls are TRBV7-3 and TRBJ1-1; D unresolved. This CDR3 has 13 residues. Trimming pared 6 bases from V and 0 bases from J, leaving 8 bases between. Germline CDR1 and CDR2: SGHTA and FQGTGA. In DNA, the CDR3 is TGTGCCAGCAGACTTACAGTGAACACTGAAGCTTTCTTT. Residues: CASRLTVNTEAFF.

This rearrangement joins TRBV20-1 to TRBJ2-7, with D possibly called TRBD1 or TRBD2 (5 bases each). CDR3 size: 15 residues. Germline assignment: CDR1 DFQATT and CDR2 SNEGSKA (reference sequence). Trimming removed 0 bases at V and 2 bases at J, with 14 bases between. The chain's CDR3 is CSARDPRGLAYEQYF. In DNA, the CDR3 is TGCAGTGCTAGAGATCCCCGGGGCCTCGCCTACGAGCAGTACTTC.

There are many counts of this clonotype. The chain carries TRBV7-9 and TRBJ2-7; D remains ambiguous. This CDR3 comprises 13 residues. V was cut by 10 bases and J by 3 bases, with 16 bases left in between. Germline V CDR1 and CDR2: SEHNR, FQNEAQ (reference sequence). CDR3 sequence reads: CAIDSGKSYEQYF. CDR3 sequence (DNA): TGTGCCATCGACTCTGGAAAAAGCTACGAGCAGTACTTC.

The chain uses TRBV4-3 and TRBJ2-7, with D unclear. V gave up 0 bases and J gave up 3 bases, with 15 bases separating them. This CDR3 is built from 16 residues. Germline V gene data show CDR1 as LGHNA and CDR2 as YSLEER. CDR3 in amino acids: CASSQDYRALLYEQYF. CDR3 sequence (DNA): TGCGCCAGCAGCCAAGATTATAGGGCCCTTCTCTACGAGCAGTACTTC.

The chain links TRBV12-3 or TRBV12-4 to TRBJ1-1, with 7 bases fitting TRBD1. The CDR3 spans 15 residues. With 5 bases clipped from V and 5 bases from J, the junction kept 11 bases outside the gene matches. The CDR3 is CASSPDRLGRTEAFF. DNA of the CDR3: TGTGCCAGCAGTCCGGACAGGTTGGGCCGGACTGAAGCTTTCTTT.

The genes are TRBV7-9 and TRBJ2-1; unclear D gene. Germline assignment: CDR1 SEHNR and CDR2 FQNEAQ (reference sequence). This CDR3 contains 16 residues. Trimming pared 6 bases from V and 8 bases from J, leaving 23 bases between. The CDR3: CASRPPVAALRDEQFF. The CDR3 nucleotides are TGTGCCAGCAGACCCCCAGTCGCGGCCCTAAGGGATGAGCAGTTCTTC.

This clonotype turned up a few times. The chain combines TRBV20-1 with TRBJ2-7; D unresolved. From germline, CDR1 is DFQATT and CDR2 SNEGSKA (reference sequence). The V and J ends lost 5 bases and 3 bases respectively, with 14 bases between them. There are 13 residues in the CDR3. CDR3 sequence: CSAVEKRRYEQYF. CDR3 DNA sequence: TGCAGTGCTGTAGAAAAGAGGCGCTACGAGCAGTACTTC.

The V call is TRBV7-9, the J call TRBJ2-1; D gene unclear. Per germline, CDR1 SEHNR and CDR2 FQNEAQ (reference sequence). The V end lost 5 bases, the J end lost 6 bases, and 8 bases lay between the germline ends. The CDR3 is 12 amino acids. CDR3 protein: CASSHTSNEQFF. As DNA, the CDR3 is TGTGCCAGCAGCCACACGAGCAATGAGCAGTTCTTC. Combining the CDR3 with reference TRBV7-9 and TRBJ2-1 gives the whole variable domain DTGVSQNPRHKITKRGQNVTFRCDPISEHNRLYWYRQTLGQGPEFLTYFQNEAQLEKSRLLSDRFSAERPKGSFSTLEIQRTEQGDSAMYLCASSHTSNEQFFGPGTRLTVL.

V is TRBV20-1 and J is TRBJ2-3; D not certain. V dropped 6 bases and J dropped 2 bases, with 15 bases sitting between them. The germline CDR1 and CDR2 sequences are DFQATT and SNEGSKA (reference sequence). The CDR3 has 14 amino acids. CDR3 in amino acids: CSAHGRGNTDTQYF. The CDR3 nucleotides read TGCAGTGCCCACGGTCGTGGGAACACAGATACGCAGTATTTT.

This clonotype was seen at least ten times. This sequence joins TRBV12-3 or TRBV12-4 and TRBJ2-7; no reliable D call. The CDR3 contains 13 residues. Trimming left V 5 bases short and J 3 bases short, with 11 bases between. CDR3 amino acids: CASSLDWVYEQYF. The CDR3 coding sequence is TGTGCCAGCAGTCTCGATTGGGTCTACGAGCAGTACTTC.

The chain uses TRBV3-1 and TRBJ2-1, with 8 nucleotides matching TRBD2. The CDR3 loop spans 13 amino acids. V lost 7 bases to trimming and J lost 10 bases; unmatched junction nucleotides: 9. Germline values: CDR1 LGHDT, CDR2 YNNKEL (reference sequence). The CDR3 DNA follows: TGTGCCAGCAACGTCGGGGGGGTTGGGGAGCAGTTCTTC. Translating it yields CASNVGGVGEQFF.

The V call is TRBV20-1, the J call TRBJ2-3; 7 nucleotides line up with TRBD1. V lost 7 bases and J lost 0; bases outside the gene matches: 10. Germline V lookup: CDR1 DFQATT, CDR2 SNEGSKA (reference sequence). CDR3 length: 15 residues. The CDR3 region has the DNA TGCAGTGTTTGGACAGGAGCTTTAAGCACAGATACGCAGTATTTT. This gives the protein CSVWTGALSTDTQYF.

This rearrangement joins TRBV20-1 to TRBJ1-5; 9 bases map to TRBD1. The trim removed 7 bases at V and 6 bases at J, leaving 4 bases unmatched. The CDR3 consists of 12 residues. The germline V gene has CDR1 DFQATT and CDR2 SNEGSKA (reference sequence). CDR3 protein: CSGGTGPQPQHF. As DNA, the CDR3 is TGCAGTGGCGGGACAGGGCCTCAGCCCCAGCATTTT.

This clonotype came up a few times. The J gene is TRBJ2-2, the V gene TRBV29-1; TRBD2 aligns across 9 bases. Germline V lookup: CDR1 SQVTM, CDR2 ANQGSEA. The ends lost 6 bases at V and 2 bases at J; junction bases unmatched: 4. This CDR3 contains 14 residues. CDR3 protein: CSVWTSVNTGELFF. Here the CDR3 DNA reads TGCAGCGTCTGGACTAGCGTAAACACCGGGGAGCTGTTTTTT.

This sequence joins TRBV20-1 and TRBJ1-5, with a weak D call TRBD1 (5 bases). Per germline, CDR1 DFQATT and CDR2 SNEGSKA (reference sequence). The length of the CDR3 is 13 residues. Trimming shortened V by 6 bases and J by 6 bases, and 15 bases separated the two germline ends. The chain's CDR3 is CSANRYGGQPQHF. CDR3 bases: TGCAGTGCCAACCGGTACGGGGGTCAGCCCCAGCATTTT.

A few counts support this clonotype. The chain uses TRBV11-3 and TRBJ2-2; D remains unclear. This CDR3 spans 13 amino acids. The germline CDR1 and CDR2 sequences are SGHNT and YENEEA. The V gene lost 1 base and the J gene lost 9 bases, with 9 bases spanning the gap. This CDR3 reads CASSLAPQRELFF. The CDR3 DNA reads TGTGCCAGCAGCTTAGCCCCACAGCGGGAGCTGTTTTTT.

The CDR3 here is CSAWGTSGGNEQFF. In nucleotides, the CDR3 is TGCAGTGCTTGGGGGACTAGCGGGGGAAATGAGCAGTTCTTC. V and J are TRBV20-1 and TRBJ2-1, with 14 bases identical to TRBD2. The V gene's germline CDR1 is DFQATT and CDR2 SNEGSKA (reference sequence). V shed 5 bases, J shed 7 bases, and the junction held 4 bases outside the gene matches. The CDR3 is made up of 14 amino acids.

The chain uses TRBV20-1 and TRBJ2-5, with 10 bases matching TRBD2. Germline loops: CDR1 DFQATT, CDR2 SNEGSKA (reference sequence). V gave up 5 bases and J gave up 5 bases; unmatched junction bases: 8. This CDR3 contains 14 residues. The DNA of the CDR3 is TGCAGTGCTCGAAAGCGGGAGGGCCGTGAGACCCAGTACTTC. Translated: CSARKREGRETQYF.

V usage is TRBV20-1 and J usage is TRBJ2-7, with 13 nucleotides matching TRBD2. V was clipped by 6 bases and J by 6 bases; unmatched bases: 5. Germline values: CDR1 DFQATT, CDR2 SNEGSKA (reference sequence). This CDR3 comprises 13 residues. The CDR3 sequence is CSARRLAGGEQYF. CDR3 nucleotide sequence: TGCAGTGCGAGAAGACTAGCGGGGGGCGAGCAGTACTTC.

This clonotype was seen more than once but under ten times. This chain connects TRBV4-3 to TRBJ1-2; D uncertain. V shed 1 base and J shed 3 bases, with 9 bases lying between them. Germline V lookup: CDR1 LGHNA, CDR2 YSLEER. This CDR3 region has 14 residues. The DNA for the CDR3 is TGCGCCAGCAGCCAAGGGACCCTACACTATGGCTACACCTTC. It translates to CASSQGTLHYGYTF.

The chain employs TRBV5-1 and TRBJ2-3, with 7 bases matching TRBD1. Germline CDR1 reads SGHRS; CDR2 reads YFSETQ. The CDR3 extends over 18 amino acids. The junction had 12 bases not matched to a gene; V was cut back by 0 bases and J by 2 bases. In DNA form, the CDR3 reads TGCGCCAGCAGCTTGGGAATTTGGCAGGGGGATTCCACAGATACGCAGTATTTT. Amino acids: CASSLGIWQGDSTDTQYF.